One TCR beta chain is described in this entry. This record belongs to a study of cytomegalovirus exposure and HLA in healthy donors. It was with 60 Vbeta and 13 Jbeta primers that the PCR ran. The table came from immunoSEQ multiplex PCR; TCRdb's copy has only in-frame clones and leaves some out. This table has approximately 200,000 clones, 83% appearing once. Material for sequencing was PBMCs. This clonotype was obtained from a girl under 18 in good health and CMV-seronegative.

This CDR3 is CASRLAGGTYEQYF. CDR3 DNA sequence: TGTGCCAGCAGGTTAGCGGGGGGAACCTACGAGCAGTACTTC. This sequence joins TRBV28 and TRBJ2-7; 10 bases agree with TRBD2. Germline V gene lookup returns CDR1 MDHEN and CDR2 SYDVKM. V trimming: 6 bases; J trimming: 2 bases; junction bases outside the gene matches: 4. The CDR3 runs to 14 residues.